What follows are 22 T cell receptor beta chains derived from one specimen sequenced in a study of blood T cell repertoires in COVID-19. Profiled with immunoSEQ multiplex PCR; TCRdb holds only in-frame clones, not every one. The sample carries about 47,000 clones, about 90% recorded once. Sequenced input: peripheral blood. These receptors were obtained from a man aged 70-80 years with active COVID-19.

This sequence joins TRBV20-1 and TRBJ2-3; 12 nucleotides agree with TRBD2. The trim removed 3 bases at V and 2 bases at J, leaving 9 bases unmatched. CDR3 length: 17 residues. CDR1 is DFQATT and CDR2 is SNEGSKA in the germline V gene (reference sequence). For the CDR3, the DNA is TGCAGTGCTAGTTCGCTAGCGGGGGGGCGTCTCACAGATACGCAGTATTTT. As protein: CSASSLAGGRLTDTQYF.

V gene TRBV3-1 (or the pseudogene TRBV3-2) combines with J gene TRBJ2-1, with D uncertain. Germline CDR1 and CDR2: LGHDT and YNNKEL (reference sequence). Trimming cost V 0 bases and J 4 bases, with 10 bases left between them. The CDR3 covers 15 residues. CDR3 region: CASSQERLRYNEQFF. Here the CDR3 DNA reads TGTGCCAGCAGCCAAGAGCGGCTACGGTACAATGAGCAGTTCTTC.

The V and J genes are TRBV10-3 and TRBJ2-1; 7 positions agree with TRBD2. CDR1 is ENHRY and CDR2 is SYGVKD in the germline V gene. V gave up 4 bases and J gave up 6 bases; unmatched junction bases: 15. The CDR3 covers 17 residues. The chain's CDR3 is CAISVVSGGSSSNEQFF. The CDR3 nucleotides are TGTGCCATCAGTGTTGTATCGGGGGGTTCGAGTTCCAATGAGCAGTTCTTC.

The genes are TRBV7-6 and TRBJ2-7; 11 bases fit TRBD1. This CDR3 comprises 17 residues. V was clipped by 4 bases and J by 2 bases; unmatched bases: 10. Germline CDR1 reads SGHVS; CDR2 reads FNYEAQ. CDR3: CASSSASGTGGAYEQYF. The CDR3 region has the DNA TGTGCCAGCAGCTCTGCCTCGGGGACAGGGGGAGCCTACGAGCAGTACTTC.

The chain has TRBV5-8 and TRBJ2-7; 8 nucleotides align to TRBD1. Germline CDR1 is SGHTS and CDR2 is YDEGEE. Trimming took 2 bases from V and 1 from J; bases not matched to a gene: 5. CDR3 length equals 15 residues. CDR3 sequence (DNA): TGTGCCAGCAGCTTTCGTGGACAGGGTTCCTACGAGCAGTACTTC. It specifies CASSFRGQGSYEQYF.

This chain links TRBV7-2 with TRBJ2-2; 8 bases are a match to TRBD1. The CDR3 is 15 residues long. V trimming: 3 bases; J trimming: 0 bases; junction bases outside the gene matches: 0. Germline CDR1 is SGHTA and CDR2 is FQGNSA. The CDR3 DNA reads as TGTGCCAGCAGCTTGACAGGGGCGAACACCGGGGAGCTGTTTTTT. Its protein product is CASSLTGANTGELFF.

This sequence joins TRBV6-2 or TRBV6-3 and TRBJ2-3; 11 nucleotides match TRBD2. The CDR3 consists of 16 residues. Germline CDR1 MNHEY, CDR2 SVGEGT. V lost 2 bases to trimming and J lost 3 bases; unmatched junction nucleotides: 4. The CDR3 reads CASSYLPSGGTDTQYF. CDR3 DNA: TGTGCCAGCAGTTACCTACCTAGCGGGGGGACAGATACGCAGTATTTT.

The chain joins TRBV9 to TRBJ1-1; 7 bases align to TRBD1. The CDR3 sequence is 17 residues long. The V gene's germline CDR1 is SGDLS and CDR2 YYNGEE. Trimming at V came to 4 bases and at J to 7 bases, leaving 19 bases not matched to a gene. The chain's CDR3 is CASSPRQGLISRGEAFF. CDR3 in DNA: TGTGCCAGCAGCCCCCGACAGGGACTCATTTCGCGTGGTGAAGCTTTCTTT.

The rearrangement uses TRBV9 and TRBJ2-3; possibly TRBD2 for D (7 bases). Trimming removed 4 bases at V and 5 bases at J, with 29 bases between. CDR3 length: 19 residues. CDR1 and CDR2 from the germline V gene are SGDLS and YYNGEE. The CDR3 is CASSPHTSAGALSLDTQYF. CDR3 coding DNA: TGTGCCAGCAGCCCGCATACGTCGGCGGGGGCCCTTTCGTTAGATACGCAGTATTTT. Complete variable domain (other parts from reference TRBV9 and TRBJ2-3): DSGVTQTPKHLITATGQRVTLRCSPRSGDLSVYWYQQSLDQGLQFLIQYYNGEERAKGNILERFSAQQFPDLHSELNLSSLELGDSALYFCASSPHTSAGALSLDTQYFGPGTRLTVL.

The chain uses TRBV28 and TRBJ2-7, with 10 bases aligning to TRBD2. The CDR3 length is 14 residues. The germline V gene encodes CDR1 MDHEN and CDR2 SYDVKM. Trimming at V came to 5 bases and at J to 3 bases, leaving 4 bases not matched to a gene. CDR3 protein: CASSPQRGGYEQYF. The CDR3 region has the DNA TGTGCCAGCAGTCCTCAGCGGGGGGGCTACGAGCAGTACTTC. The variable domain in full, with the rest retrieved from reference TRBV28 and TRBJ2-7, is DVKVTQSSRYLVKRTGEKVFLECVQDMDHENMFWYRQDPGLGLRLIYFSYDVKMKEKGDIPEGYSVSREKKERFSLILESASTNQTSMYLCASSPQRGGYEQYFGPGTRLTVT.

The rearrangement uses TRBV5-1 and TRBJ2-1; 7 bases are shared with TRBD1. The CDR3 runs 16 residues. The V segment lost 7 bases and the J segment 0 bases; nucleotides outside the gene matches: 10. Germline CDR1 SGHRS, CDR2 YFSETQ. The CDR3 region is CASGLGQSGSYNEQFF. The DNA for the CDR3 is TGCGCCAGCGGATTGGGACAGTCGGGCTCCTACAATGAGCAGTTCTTC.

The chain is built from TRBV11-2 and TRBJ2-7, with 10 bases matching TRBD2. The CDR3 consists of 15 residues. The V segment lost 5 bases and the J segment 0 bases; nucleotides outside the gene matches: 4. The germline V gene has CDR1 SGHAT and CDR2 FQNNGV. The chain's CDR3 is CASSPLAGDSYEQYF. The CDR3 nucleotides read TGTGCCAGCAGCCCGCTAGCGGGGGACTCCTACGAGCAGTACTTC.

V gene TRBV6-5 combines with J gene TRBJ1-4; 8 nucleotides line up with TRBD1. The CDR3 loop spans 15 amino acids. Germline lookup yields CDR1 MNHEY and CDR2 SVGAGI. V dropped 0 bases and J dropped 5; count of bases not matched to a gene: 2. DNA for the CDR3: TGTGCCAGCAGTTACTCGACAGGGGTAAATGAAAAACTGTTTTTT. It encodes CASSYSTGVNEKLFF.

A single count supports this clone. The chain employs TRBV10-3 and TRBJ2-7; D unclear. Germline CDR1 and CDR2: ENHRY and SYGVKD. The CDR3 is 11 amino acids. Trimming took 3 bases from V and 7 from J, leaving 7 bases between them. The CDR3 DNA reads TGTGCCATCAGTGAACTGCGAGAGCAGTACTTC. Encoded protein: CAISELREQYF.

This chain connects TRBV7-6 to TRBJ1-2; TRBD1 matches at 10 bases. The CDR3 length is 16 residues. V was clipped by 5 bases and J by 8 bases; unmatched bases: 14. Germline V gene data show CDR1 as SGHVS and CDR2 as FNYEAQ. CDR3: CASSREPGQGMRGYTF. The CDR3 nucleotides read TGTGCCAGCAGCCGAGAGCCGGGACAGGGGATGCGGGGCTACACCTTC.

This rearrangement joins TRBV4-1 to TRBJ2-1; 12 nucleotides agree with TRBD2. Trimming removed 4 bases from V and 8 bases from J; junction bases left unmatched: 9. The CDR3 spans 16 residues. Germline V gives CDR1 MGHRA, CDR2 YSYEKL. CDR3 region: CASSPLEGLAGYEQFF. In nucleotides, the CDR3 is TGCGCCAGCAGCCCCTTGGAGGGACTAGCGGGTTATGAGCAGTTCTTC.

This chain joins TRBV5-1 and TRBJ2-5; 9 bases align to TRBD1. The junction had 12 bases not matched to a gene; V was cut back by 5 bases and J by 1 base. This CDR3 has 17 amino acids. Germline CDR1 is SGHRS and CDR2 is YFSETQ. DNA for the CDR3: TGCGCCAGCAGACGAAACCAGGGACAGGGATCCCAAGAGACCCAGTACTTC. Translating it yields CASRRNQGQGSQETQYF.

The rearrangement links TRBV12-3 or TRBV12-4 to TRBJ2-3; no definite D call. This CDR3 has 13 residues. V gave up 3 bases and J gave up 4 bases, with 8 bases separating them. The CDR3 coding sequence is TGTGCCAGCAGTTTGAGAGCCCCAGATACGCAGTATTTT. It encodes CASSLRAPDTQYF.

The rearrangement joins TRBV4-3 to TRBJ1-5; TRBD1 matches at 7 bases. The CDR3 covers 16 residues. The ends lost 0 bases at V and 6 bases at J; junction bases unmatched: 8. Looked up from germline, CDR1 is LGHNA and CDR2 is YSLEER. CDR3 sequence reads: CASSQDWGQIFQPQHF. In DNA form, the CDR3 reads TGCGCCAGCAGCCAAGATTGGGGACAGATTTTTCAGCCCCAGCATTTT.

The CDR3 DNA reads TGTGCCAGCGCGCGACGTGAGGTAGCGGGGCCAGAGACCCAGTACTTC. This gives the protein CASARREVAGPETQYF. This chain joins TRBV11-2 and TRBJ2-5, with TRBD2 matching 8 bases. Germline CDR1 reads SGHAT; CDR2 reads FQNNGV. V trimming: 8 bases; J trimming: 4 bases; junction bases outside the gene matches: 15. The length of the CDR3 is 16 residues.

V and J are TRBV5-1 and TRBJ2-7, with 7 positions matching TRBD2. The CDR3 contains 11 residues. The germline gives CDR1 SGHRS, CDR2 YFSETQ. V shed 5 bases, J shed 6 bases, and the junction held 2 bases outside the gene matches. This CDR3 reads CASSGGVEQYF. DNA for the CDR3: TGCGCCAGCAGTGGGGGGGTCGAGCAGTACTTC. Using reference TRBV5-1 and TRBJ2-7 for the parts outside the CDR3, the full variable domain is KAGVTQTPRYLIKTRGQQVTLSCSPISGHRSVSWYQQTPGQGLQFLFEYFSETQRNKGNFPGRFSGRQFSNSRSEMNVSTLELGDSALYLCASSGGVEQYFGPGTRLTVT.

As DNA, the CDR3 is TGTGCCAGCGCCGGTGACAGCACCTACGAGCAGTACTTC. This encodes CASAGDSTYEQYF. This chain uses TRBV28 with TRBJ2-7; perhaps TRBD1 as D (5 bases). V was trimmed by 8 bases and J by 2 bases, leaving 13 bases between them. This CDR3 spans 13 amino acids. The germline V gene has CDR1 MDHEN and CDR2 SYDVKM.